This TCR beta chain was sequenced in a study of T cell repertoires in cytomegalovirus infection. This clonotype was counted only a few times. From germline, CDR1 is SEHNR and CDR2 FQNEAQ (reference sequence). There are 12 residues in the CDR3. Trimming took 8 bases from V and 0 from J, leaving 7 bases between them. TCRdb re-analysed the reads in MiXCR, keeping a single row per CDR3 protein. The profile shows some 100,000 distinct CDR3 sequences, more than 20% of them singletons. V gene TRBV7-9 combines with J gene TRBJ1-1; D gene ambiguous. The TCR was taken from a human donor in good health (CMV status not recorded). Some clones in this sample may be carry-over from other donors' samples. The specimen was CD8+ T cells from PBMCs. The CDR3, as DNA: TGTGCCAGCTTTCGAGTGAACACTGAAGCTTTCTTT. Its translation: CASFRVNTEAFF.